This T cell receptor (beta chain) was identified in a study of T cells in Graves' hyperthyroidism and ophthalmopathy. Study context: Peripheral blood was secured at the point of initial diagnosis, before any treatment.

Amplified regions were TCR beta CDR3 sequences from RNA transcripts. The HTBI primer set was used in a first-round RT-PCR of the TCR CDR3. TCRdb reprocessed the multiplex PCR reads via MiXCR and lists one record per CDR3 protein. The sample yields about 350,000 distinct CDR3 sequences, more than 11% seen once. Study-wide findings and caveats: The majority of expanded thyroid clonotypes above 0.001 also appeared in blood.

This clonotype was seen more than once but under ten times. The antigen remains undetermined. From germline, CDR1 is GTSNPN and CDR2 SVGIG (reference sequence). The CDR3 is 13 amino acids. The V end was cut by 5 bases, the J end by 7 bases, with 18 bases between. The sequence derives from a woman in her 30s with Graves' hyperthyroidism. Sequences were obtained from blood. The gene calls are TRBV30 and TRBJ2-7; D is unresolved. The CDR3 DNA follows: TGTGCCTGGGCGACTCCCCCTGGGCGAGAGCAGTACTTC. Residues: CAWATPPGREQYF.